The clone carrying this TCR beta chain was found once. As yet, its antigen is unknown. The data were produced by immunoSEQ multiplex PCR, yet TCRdb's version contains in-frame clones alone and is incomplete. The table has more than 95,000 clones, around 86% seen once. This entry is derived from a study of T cell responses to AZD1222 COVID-19 vaccine. Overall study results and limits: Reportedly, close to half of spike-specific TCRs are directed against unmutated variant regions.

In germline, CDR1 is SGHDN, CDR2 FVKESK. The V end lost 0 bases, the J end lost 10 bases, and 9 bases lay between the germline ends. This CDR3 has 13 amino acids. The material was peripheral blood, obtained 28 days after the second dose of the MenACWY control vaccine. The chain uses TRBV14 and TRBJ1-4; D ambiguous. This TCR was sampled from an adult who received the MenACWY meningococcal vaccine as a control. The DNA for the CDR3 is TGTGCCAGCAGCCAAGAGTCCAGCTTAAAACTGTTTTTT. Translated, it gives CASSQESSLKLFF.